This TCR beta chain came from a study of blood T cell repertoires in COVID-19. In the study's own analysis: Estimation of nucleated cell counts was performed using reference gene primer amplification. Assay used: immunoSEQ multiplex PCR; TCRdb lists only in-frame clones, some missing. D and trimming were read from the DNA, whereas the V and J calls and clone size are those reported in that table. The sample lists tens of thousands of clones, around nine tenths occurring once. Trimming stripped 1 base from V and 0 bases from J, with 9 bases between. The CDR3 contains 15 residues. Germline V gene sequence: CDR1 MGHRA, CDR2 YSYEKL.

The V call is TRBV4-1, the J call TRBJ1-1; D possibly corresponds to TRBD1 (5 bases). Sequenced input: peripheral blood. The receptor's source is a human donor in a cohort sampled during active COVID-19. The chain's CDR3 is CASSQVRGVNTEAFF. In DNA, the CDR3 is TGCGCCAGCAGCCAAGTTAGGGGCGTGAACACTGAAGCTTTCTTT.